Listed here are 18 T cell receptor beta chains from one sample, sequenced in a study of beta chain features in type 1 diabetes. As every portion of the isolated RNA was reverse transcribed, the sequencing read expressed TCRB transcripts. Repertoires were generated with immunoSEQ multiplex PCR, while TCRdb's copy carries only in-frame clones and drops some. The sample carries more than 150,000 clones, roughly 9% recorded once. The material sequenced was central memory CD4+ T cells from blood. Source of these receptors: a woman between 18 and 29 years old in good health.

This chain uses TRBV2 with TRBJ2-1; D gene unclear. Germline lookup yields CDR1 SNHLY and CDR2 FYNNEI. V lost 7 bases to trimming and J lost 7 bases, with 8 bases between them. This CDR3 comprises 11 residues. For the CDR3, the DNA is TGTGCCAGCACGGTAGAAAATGAGCAGTTCTTC. Translated: CASTVENEQFF.

The chain has TRBV11-2 and TRBJ2-5; D not certain. The V gene lost 5 bases and the J gene lost 5 bases, with 15 bases spanning the gap. From germline, CDR1 is SGHAT and CDR2 FQNNGV. CDR3 length equals 14 residues. CDR3 residues: CASSPSRVSETQYF. CDR3 DNA: TGTGCCAGCAGCCCGAGTCGGGTTAGTGAGACCCAGTACTTC.

The chain couples TRBV6-4 to TRBJ2-3; 9 bases are a match to TRBD1. The V segment lost 8 bases and the J segment 4 bases; nucleotides outside the gene matches: 13. The CDR3 is 16 amino acids. Germline V gene data show CDR1 as MRHNA and CDR2 as SNTAGT. This CDR3 reads CASYGQRDRAPDTQYF. CDR3 nucleotide sequence: TGTGCCAGCTATGGCCAGCGGGACAGGGCGCCAGATACGCAGTATTTT.

The rearrangement uses TRBV6-5 and TRBJ1-2, with 10 bases fitting TRBD1. The CDR3 length is 12 residues. Germline CDR1 MNHEY, CDR2 SVGAGI. V was clipped by 8 bases and J by 7 bases; unmatched bases: 4. CDR3 in amino acids: CASRQGAGGYTF. CDR3 bases: TGTGCCAGCCGACAGGGGGCGGGTGGCTACACCTTC.

This clone was seen a handful of times. The chain recombines TRBV30 with TRBJ2-1; tentatively, D is TRBD1 (5 bases). This CDR3 has 14 amino acids. V was trimmed by 1 base and J by 6 bases, leaving 13 bases between them. Germline V gene data show CDR1 as GTSNPN and CDR2 as SVGIG (reference sequence). The CDR3 nucleotides are TGTGCCTGGAGTGAGGGCAGGGTCCCCAATGAGCAGTTCTTC. It yields the protein CAWSEGRVPNEQFF.

The rearrangement joins TRBV6-1 to TRBJ1-5; D gene unclear. The V gene lost 4 bases and the J gene lost 1 base, with 5 bases spanning the gap. The CDR3 totals 13 residues. Germline assignment: CDR1 MNHNS and CDR2 SASEGT. CDR3 sequence (DNA): TGTGCCAGCAGTGTTGAGAGCAATCAGCCCCAGCATTTT. This sequence encodes CASSVESNQPQHF.

The chain combines TRBV5-6 with TRBJ1-1; 7 bases line up with TRBD1. Germline lookup yields CDR1 SGHDT and CDR2 YYEEEE. The trim removed 2 bases at V and 7 bases at J, leaving 17 bases unmatched. CDR3 length: 17 residues. The chain's CDR3 is CASSFRRTGGIQDEAFF. The CDR3 coding sequence is TGTGCCAGCAGCTTTAGACGGACAGGTGGAATTCAAGATGAAGCTTTCTTT.

This clone was detected a few times. This chain connects TRBV6-6 to TRBJ2-7, with TRBD2 matching over 7 bases. Per the germline V gene, CDR1 is MNHNY and CDR2 is SVGAGI (reference sequence). J lost 6 bases, V lost 4 bases, and 6 bases had no gene match. The CDR3 loop spans 13 amino acids. CDR3 DNA: TGTGCCAGCAGTTTCCCCTCTAGCGGCGAGCAGTACTTC. This gives the protein CASSFPSSGEQYF.

V is TRBV7-9 and J is TRBJ2-1, with 8 bases lining up with TRBD1. The CDR3 spans 16 residues. With 5 bases clipped from V and 6 bases from J, the junction kept 12 bases outside the gene matches. From germline, CDR1 is SEHNR and CDR2 FQNEAQ (reference sequence). This CDR3 is CASSDKPGQVTNEQFF. The CDR3 nucleotides are TGTGCCAGCAGCGACAAACCGGGACAGGTAACCAATGAGCAGTTCTTC. Complete variable domain (other parts from reference TRBV7-9 and TRBJ2-1): DTGVSQNPRHKITKRGQNVTFRCDPISEHNRLYWYRQTLGQGPEFLTYFQNEAQLEKSRLLSDRFSAERPKGSFSTLEIQRTEQGDSAMYLCASSDKPGQVTNEQFFGPGTRLTVL.

CDR3 protein: CASSYDPGQGADTQYF. CDR3 nucleotides: TGTGCCAGCAGCTACGATCCGGGACAGGGGGCAGATACGCAGTATTTT. The J gene is TRBJ2-3, the V gene TRBV9; 11 bases line up with TRBD1. The CDR3 sequence is 16 residues long. The germline V gene encodes CDR1 SGDLS and CDR2 YYNGEE. The V segment lost 4 bases and the J segment 4 bases; nucleotides outside the gene matches: 8.

The chain is built from TRBV7-9 and TRBJ1-5; 7 positions match TRBD1. The germline CDR1 and CDR2 sequences are SEHNR and FQNEAQ (reference sequence). The ends lost 5 bases at V and 6 bases at J; junction bases unmatched: 4. There are 13 residues in the CDR3. The CDR3, as DNA: TGTGCCAGCAGCCCACAGGGGCCTCAGCCCCAGCATTTT. Protein: CASSPQGPQPQHF.

The V gene is TRBV15, the J gene TRBJ1-5, with TRBD1 matching over 10 bases. The V gene's germline CDR1 is LNHNV and CDR2 YYDKDF (reference sequence). The CDR3 sequence is 15 residues long. J gave up 5 bases and V 3 bases, and 4 bases lay outside the gene matches. The CDR3 coding sequence is TGTGCCACCAGCAGGACAGGGGGCGCGGATCAGCCCCAGCATTTT. Its protein product is CATSRTGGADQPQHF.

The chain uses TRBV7-8 and TRBJ1-4; 9 bases map to TRBD1. The trim removed 6 bases at V and 5 bases at J, leaving 1 base unmatched. CDR1 SGHVS and CDR2 FQNEAQ come from the germline V gene. The CDR3 consists of 13 residues. The CDR3 coding sequence is TGTGCCAGCAGGGACAGGGGCAATGAAAAACTGTTTTTT. Its translation is CASRDRGNEKLFF. Combining the CDR3 with reference TRBV7-8 and TRBJ1-4 gives the whole variable domain GAGVSQSPRYKVAKRGQDVALRCDPISGHVSLFWYQQALGQGPEFLTYFQNEAQLDKSGLPSDRFFAERPEGSVSTLKIQRTQQEDSAVYLCASRDRGNEKLFFGSGTQLSVL.

The rearrangement joins TRBV7-3 to TRBJ2-3, with D uncertain. This CDR3 comprises 12 residues. Germline CDR1 and CDR2: SGHTA and FQGTGA. The germline V and J ends were trimmed by 5 bases and 1 base, with 4 bases remaining between them. The CDR3, as DNA: TGTGCCAGCAGCCCGGGCACAGATACGCAGTATTTT. It yields the protein CASSPGTDTQYF.

This clone was seen more than once but under ten times. The chain couples TRBV11-3 to TRBJ2-1; 14 positions agree with TRBD2. CDR3 length: 16 residues. Trimming cost V 2 bases and J 9 bases; bases outside gene matches: 6. Germline CDR1 and CDR2: SGHNT and YENEEA. The CDR3 nucleotides are TGTGCCAGCAGCTTACTCGGACTAGCGGGAGGTATTGAGCAGTTCTTC. Translating it yields CASSLLGLAGGIEQFF. The full variable domain, its missing parts supplied by reference TRBV11-3 and TRBJ2-1, is EAGVVQSPRYKIIEKKQPVAFWCNPISGHNTLYWYLQNLGQGPELLIRYENEEAVDDSQLPKDRFSAERLKGVDSTLKIQPAELGDSAVYLCASSLLGLAGGIEQFFGPGTRLTVL.

This clone has more than one count but fewer than ten. J is TRBJ1-5 and V is TRBV4-1, with D maybe TRBD1 (6 bases). CDR1 MGHRA and CDR2 YSYEKL come from the germline V gene. The V end was cut by 0 bases, the J end by 1 base, with 13 bases between. The CDR3 runs to 17 residues. This CDR3 reads CASSQDWAGVSNQPQHF. For the CDR3, the DNA is TGCGCCAGCAGCCAAGATTGGGCAGGGGTGAGCAATCAGCCCCAGCATTTT.

A few counts support this clone. The CDR3 DNA sequence: TGTGCCAGCAGCGTAGTCGGGAGTAGGGGAGAGACCCAGTACTTC. As protein: CASSVVGSRGETQYF. This chain uses TRBV9 with TRBJ2-5; tentative D call: TRBD2 (6 bases). CDR3 length: 15 residues. Trimming left V 0 bases short and J 4 bases short, with 13 bases between. Germline CDR1 is SGDLS and CDR2 is YYNGEE.

The sample holds many counts of this clone. J is TRBJ1-1 and V is TRBV20-1; possible D gene TRBD1, 5 bases. Germline lookup yields CDR1 DFQATT and CDR2 SNEGSKA (reference sequence). Trimming took off 5 bases at V and 4 bases at J, with 8 bases between the two ends. The CDR3 has 11 residues. The CDR3 region is CSADSFTEAFF. The DNA of the CDR3 is TGCAGTGCTGACAGTTTCACTGAAGCTTTCTTT.